This T cell receptor beta chain was obtained from a study of control samples from healthy donors and cancer patients. The CDR3 has 14 residues. With 0 bases clipped from V and 9 bases from J, the junction kept 6 bases outside the gene matches. The germline CDR1 and CDR2 sequences are SGHDT and YYEEEE. Profiled with immunoSEQ multiplex PCR; TCRdb holds only in-frame clones, not every one. The sample shows 110,000 to 150,000 clones, roughly 92% of them seen only once. The sequenced sample was blood. This clonotype was sampled from a man aged 35 to 55 in good health. V and J are TRBV5-6 and TRBJ2-7; 10 bases map to TRBD2. The CDR3 region is CASSLVSGGAVQYF. The CDR3, as DNA: TGTGCCAGCAGCTTGGTAAGCGGGGGGGCCGTGCAGTACTTC.